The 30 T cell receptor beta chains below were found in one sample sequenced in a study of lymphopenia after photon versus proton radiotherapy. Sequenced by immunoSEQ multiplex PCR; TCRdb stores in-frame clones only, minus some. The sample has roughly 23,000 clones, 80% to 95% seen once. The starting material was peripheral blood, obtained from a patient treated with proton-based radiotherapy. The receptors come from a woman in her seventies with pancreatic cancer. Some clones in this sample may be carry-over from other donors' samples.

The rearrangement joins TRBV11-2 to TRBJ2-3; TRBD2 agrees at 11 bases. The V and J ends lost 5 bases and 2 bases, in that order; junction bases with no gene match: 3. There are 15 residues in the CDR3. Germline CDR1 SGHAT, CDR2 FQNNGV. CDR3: CASSRLAGYTDTQYF. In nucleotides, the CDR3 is TGTGCCAGCAGCAGACTAGCGGGATACACAGATACGCAGTATTTT.

The CDR3 reads CASSASPRQNIREQYF. CDR3 DNA sequence: TGTGCCAGTAGCGCCTCTCCGCGGCAGAATATCCGCGAGCAGTACTTC. The chain joins TRBV19 to TRBJ2-7, with D unclear. This CDR3 is built from 16 residues. V lost 6 bases, J lost 6 bases, and 24 bases lay in between. The V gene's germline CDR1 is LNHDA and CDR2 SQIVND (reference sequence).

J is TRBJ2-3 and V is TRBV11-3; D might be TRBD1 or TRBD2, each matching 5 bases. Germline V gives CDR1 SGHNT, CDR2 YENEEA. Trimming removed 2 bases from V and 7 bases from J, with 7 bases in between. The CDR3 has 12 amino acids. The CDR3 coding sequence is TGTGCCAGCAGCTTACCGGGGCATACGCAGTATTTT. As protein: CASSLPGHTQYF.

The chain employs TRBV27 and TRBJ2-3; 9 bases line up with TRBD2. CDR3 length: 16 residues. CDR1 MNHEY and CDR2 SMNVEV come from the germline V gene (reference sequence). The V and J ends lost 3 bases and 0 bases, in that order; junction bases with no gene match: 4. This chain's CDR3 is CASSFSGGTSTDTQYF. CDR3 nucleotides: TGTGCCAGCAGTTTTAGCGGGGGAACTAGCACAGATACGCAGTATTTT.

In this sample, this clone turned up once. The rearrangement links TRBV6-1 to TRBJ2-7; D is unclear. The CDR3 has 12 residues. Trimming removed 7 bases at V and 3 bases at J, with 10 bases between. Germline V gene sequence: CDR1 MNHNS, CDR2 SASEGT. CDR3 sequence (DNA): TGTGCCAGCACCACAGAATTCTACGAGCAGTACTTC. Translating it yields CASTTEFYEQYF.

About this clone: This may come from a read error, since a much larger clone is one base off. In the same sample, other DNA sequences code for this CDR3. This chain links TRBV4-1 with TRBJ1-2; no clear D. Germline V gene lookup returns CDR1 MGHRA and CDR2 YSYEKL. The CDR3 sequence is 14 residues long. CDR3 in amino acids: CASSQDPEGSGYTF. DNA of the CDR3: TGCGCCAGCAGTCAAGATCCCGAGGGATCCGGCTACACCTTC.

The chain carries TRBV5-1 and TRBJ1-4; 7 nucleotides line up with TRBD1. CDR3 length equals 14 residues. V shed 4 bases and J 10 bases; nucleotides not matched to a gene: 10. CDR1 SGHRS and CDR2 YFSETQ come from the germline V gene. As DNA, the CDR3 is TGCGCCAGCAGCCAGGACAGGAATATGGGAAAACTGTTTTTT. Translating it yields CASSQDRNMGKLFF.

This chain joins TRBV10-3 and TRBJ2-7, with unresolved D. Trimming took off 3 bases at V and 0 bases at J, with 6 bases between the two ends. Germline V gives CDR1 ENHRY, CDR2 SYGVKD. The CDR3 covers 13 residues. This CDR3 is CAISEVGSYEQYF. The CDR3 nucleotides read TGTGCCATCAGTGAAGTCGGCTCCTACGAGCAGTACTTC.

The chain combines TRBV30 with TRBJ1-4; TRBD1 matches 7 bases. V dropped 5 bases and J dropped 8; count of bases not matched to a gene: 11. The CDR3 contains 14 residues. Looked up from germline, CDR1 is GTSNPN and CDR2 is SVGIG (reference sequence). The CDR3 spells CAWAFTGVGEKLFF. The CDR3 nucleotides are TGTGCCTGGGCCTTCACAGGGGTAGGGGAAAAACTGTTTTTT.

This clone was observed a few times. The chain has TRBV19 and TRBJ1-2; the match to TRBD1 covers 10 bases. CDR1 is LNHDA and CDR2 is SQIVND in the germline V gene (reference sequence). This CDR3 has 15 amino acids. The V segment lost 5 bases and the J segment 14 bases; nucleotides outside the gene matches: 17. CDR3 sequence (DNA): TGTGCCAGTAGTCTGACGGGACAGGGGCCGCGTGGGGGAACCTTC. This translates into CASSLTGQGPRGGTF.

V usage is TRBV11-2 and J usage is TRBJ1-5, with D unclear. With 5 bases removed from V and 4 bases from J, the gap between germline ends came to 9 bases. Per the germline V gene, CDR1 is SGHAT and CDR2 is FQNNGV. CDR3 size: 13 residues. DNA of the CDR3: TGTGCCAGCAGCCTCGGGATAAATCAGCCCCAGCATTTT. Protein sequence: CASSLGINQPQHF.

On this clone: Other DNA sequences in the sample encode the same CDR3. CDR3 region: CASSPAVASTNTEAFF. The CDR3 DNA sequence: TGTGCCAGCAGCCCGGCGGTCGCATCCACGAACACTGAAGCTTTCTTT. The rearrangement uses TRBV28 and TRBJ1-1; no definite D call. The CDR3 runs 16 residues. Trimming removed 6 bases at V and 1 base at J, with 18 bases between. Germline V lookup: CDR1 MDHEN, CDR2 SYDVKM.

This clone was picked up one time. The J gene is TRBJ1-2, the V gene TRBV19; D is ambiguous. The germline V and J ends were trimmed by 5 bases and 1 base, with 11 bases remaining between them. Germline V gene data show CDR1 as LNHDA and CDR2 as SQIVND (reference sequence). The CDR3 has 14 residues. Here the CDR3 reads CASSLAAINYGYTF. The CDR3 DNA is TGTGCCAGTAGTCTGGCAGCCATTAACTATGGCTACACCTTC.

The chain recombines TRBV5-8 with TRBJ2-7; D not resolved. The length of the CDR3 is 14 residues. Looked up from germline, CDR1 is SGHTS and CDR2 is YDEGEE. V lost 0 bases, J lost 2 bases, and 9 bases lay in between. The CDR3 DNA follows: TGTGCCAGCAGCTTGGTACTGAGTACCTACGAGCAGTACTTC. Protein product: CASSLVLSTYEQYF.

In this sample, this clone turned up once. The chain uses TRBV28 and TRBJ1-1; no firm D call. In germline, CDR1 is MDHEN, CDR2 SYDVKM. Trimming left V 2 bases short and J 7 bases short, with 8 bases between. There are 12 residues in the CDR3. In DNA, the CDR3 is TGTGCCAGCAGTTTAGGAGACCGTGAAGCTTTCTTT. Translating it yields CASSLGDREAFF.

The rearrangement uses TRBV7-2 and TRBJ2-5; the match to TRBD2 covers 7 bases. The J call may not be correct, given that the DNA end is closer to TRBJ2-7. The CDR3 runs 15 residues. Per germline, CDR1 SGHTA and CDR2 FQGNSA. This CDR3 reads CASSLERGKVYEQYF. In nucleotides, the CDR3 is TGTGCCAGCAGCTTAGAGCGGGGTAAAGTTTACGAGCAGTACTTC.

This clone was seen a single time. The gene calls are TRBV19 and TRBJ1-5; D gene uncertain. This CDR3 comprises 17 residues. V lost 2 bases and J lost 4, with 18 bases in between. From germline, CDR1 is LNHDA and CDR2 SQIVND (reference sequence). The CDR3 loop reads CASSILSGRDRNQPQHF. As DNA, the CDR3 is TGTGCCAGTAGTATATTATCTGGAAGAGATCGAAATCAGCCCCAGCATTTT.

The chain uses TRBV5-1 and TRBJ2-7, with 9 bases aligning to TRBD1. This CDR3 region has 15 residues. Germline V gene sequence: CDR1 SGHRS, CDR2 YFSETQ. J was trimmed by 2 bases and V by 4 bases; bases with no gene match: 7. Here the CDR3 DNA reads TGCGCCAGCAGCCCAGACAGGGGGAGGCCCTACGAGCAGTACTTC. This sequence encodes CASSPDRGRPYEQYF.

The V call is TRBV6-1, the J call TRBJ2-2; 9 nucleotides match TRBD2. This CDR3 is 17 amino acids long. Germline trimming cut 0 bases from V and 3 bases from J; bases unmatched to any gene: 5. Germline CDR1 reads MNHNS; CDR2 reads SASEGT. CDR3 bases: TGTGCCAGCAGTGAAGCGGTAGCGGGAGCCTACACCGGGGAGCTGTTTTTT. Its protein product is CASSEAVAGAYTGELFF.

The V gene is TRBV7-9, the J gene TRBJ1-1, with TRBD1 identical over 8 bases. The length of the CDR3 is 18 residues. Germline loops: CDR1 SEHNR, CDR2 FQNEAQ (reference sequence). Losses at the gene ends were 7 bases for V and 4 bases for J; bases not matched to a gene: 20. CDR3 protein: CASNRLGAQGGWGTEAFF. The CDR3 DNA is TGTGCCAGCAACAGATTAGGGGCACAGGGGGGATGGGGCACTGAAGCTTTCTTT.

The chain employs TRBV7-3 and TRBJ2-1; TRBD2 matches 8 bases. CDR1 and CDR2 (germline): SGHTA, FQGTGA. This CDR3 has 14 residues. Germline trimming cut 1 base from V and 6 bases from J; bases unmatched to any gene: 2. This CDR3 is CASSLRGTSNEQFF. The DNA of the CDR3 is TGTGCCAGCAGCTTAAGAGGGACTAGCAATGAGCAGTTCTTC.

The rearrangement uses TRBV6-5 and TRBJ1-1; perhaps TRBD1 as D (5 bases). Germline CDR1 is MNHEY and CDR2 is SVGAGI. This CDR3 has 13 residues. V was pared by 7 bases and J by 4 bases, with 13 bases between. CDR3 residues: CASTPMGTTEAFF. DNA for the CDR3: TGTGCCAGCACCCCAATGGGGACCACTGAAGCTTTCTTT.

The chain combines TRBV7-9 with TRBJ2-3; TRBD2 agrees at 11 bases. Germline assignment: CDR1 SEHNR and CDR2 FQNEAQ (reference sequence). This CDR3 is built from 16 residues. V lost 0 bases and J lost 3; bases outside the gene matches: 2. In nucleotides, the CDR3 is TGTGCCAGCAGCTTAGCGCTAGCGGGAGGTACAGATACGCAGTATTTT. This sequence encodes CASSLALAGGTDTQYF.

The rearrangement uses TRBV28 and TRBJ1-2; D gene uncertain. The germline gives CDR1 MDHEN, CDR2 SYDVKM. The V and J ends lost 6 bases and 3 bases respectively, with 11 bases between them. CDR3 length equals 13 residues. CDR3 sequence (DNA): TGTGCCAGCAGAGATACAGTTCACTATGGCTACACCTTC. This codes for CASRDTVHYGYTF.

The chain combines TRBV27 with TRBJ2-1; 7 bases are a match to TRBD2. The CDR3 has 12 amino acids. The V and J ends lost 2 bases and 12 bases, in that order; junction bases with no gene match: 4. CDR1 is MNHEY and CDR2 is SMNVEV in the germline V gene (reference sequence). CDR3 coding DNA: TGTGCCAGCAGTTTAAACGGGGGGAGGCAGTTCTTC. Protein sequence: CASSLNGGRQFF.

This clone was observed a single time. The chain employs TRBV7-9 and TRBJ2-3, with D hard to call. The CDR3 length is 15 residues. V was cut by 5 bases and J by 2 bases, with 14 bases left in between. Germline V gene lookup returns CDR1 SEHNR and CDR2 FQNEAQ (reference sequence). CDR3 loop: CASSAVADLTDTQYF. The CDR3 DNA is TGTGCCAGCAGCGCGGTGGCGGATCTCACAGATACGCAGTATTTT.

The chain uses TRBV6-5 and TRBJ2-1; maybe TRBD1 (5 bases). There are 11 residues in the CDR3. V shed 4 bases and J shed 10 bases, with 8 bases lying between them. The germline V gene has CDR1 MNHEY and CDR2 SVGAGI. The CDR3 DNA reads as TGTGCCAGCAGTTGGACACTAGAGCAGTTCTTC. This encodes CASSWTLEQFF.

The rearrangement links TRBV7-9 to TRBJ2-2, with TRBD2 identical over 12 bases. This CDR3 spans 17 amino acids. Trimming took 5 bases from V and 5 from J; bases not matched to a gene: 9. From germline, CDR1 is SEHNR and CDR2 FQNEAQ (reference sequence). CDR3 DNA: TGTGCCAGCAGCACCGGACTAGCGGGACCAGGAACCGGGGAGCTGTTTTTT. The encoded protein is CASSTGLAGPGTGELFF.

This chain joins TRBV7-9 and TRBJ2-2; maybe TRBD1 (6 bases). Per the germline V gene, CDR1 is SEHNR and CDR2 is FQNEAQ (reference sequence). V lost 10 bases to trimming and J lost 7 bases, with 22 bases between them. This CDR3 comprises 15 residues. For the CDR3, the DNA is TGTGCCACTCCAGATCGACAGGTCTCGGACGGGGAGCTGTTTTTT. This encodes CATPDRQVSDGELFF.

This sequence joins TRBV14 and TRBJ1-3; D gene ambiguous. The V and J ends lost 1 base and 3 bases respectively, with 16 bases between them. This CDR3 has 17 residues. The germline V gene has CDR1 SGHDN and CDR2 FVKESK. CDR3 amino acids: CASSQVFGLQYGNTIYF. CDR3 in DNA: TGTGCCAGCAGCCAAGTATTTGGCCTCCAATATGGAAACACCATATATTTT.